The 25 T cell receptor beta chains below all came from one sample that was sequenced in a study of shared clonotypes between healthy human individuals. Here immunoSEQ multiplex PCR was the method, and the copy in TCRdb shows in-frame clones only, minus some. This table holds approximately 980,000 clones, 76% found once. Sequenced: memory CD4+ T cells sorted from blood. Sample subset: CD45RA-negative fraction. The source of these receptors is a man between 18 and 35 years old in good health.

J is TRBJ2-1 and V is TRBV10-1; the D is unclear. V was clipped by 2 bases and J by 10 bases, with 9 bases between them. Germline loops: CDR1 WNHNN, CDR2 SYGVQD (reference sequence). CDR3 length: 12 amino acids. The CDR3 DNA reads as TGCGCCAGCAGTGAGAACGGGCGGGAGCAGTTCTTC. This gives the protein CASSENGREQFF.

As for this clone: Other DNA sequences in this specimen translate into the identical CDR3. In nucleotides, the CDR3 is TGTGCCAGCAGTGGAGGGAATCAGCCCCAGCATTTT. Protein product: CASSGGNQPQHF. The genes are TRBV6-1 and TRBJ1-5; D uncertain. This CDR3 spans 12 amino acids. Germline CDR1 and CDR2: MNHNS and SASEGT. The germline V and J ends were trimmed by 4 bases and 4 bases, with 5 bases remaining between them.

The chain couples TRBV10-1 to TRBJ2-2; no firm D call. Trimming took off 3 bases at V and 9 bases at J, with 14 bases between the two ends. Per the germline V gene, CDR1 is WNHNN and CDR2 is SYGVQD (reference sequence). The CDR3 is 14 residues long. The CDR3 nucleotides are TGCGCCAGCAGTGATGAGAACCACCGCCGGGAGCTGTTTTTT. It yields the protein CASSDENHRRELFF.

This clone was seen once. The chain carries TRBV4-1 and TRBJ2-2; 7 bases line up with TRBD2. Per germline, CDR1 MGHRA and CDR2 YSYEKL. The CDR3 length is 15 residues. The junction had 2 bases not matched to a gene; V was cut back by 0 bases and J by 4 bases. CDR3 residues: CASSQEGGVTGELFF. The CDR3 DNA is TGCGCCAGCAGCCAAGAGGGAGGGGTCACCGGGGAGCTGTTTTTT.

J is TRBJ1-1 and V is TRBV2; perhaps TRBD1 as D (5 bases). From germline, CDR1 is SNHLY and CDR2 FYNNEI. Trimming removed 6 bases from V and 6 bases from J, with 14 bases in between. CDR3 length equals 13 residues. This CDR3 is CASSGGGGPEAFF. CDR3 coding DNA: TGTGCCAGCAGCGGTGGGGGTGGGCCTGAAGCTTTCTTT.

V and J are TRBV10-3 and TRBJ1-2; 7 bases fit TRBD1. The CDR3 is made up of 16 amino acids. From germline, CDR1 is ENHRY and CDR2 SYGVKD. With 4 bases clipped from V and 8 bases from J, the junction kept 16 bases outside the gene matches. The CDR3, as DNA: TGTGCCATCAGTGGCGATGGGAAGACAGGGAATCGGGGCTACACCTTC. As protein: CAISGDGKTGNRGYTF.

This chain's CDR3 is CASSRLEVRETQYF. The CDR3 DNA sequence: TGTGCCAGCAGCCGCTTAGAGGTTCGGGAGACCCAGTACTTC. The chain recombines TRBV28 with TRBJ2-5; D is undetermined. Germline V gives CDR1 MDHEN, CDR2 SYDVKM. The CDR3 totals 14 residues. V shed 6 bases and J shed 5 bases, with 16 bases lying between them. The entire variable domain, with the rest obtained from reference TRBV28 and TRBJ2-5, is as follows: DVKVTQSSRYLVKRTGEKVFLECVQDMDHENMFWYRQDPGLGLRLIYFSYDVKMKEKGDIPEGYSVSREKKERFSLILESASTNQTSMYLCASSRLEVRETQYFGPGTRLLVL.

The chain uses TRBV5-4 and TRBJ2-7, with a possible D match to TRBD2 (6 bases). Germline CDR1 and CDR2: SGHNT and YYREEE (reference sequence). The length of the CDR3 is 17 residues. V lost 0 bases to trimming and J lost 9 bases, with 25 bases between them. The CDR3 nucleotides read TGTGCCAGCAGCTTGGACTTTTTCGGACAACGGACTACGAGGCAGTACTTC. It specifies CASSLDFFGQRTTRQYF.

The rearrangement uses TRBV2 and TRBJ1-2, with 7 bases identical to TRBD1. V lost 4 bases, J lost 5 bases, and 4 bases stayed unmatched. Germline-derived CDR1 and CDR2 are SNHLY and FYNNEI. CDR3 length equals 13 residues. Here the CDR3 DNA reads TGTGCCAGCAGTGTGGGACAGCAATATGGCTACACCTTC. This gives the protein CASSVGQQYGYTF.

This clone appeared a single time. CDR3 nucleotide sequence: TGTGCCAGCAGTTACGAAGGTGCCTACGAGCAGTACTTC. The encoded protein is CASSYEGAYEQYF. The chain joins TRBV6-6 to TRBJ2-7; the D is unclear. The ends were cut back, 2 bases at V and 2 bases at J, with 7 bases in the middle. Germline values: CDR1 MNHNY, CDR2 SVGAGI (reference sequence). The CDR3 is 13 amino acids.

The V call is TRBV6-1, the J call TRBJ2-3; TRBD2 matches at 13 bases. The CDR3 contains 13 residues. Germline V gene sequence: CDR1 MNHNS, CDR2 SASEGT. The V segment lost 8 bases and the J segment 7 bases; nucleotides outside the gene matches: 3. CDR3 sequence reads: CASGLAGVNTQYF. DNA of the CDR3: TGTGCCAGCGGACTAGCGGGAGTTAATACGCAGTATTTT.

This clone was found once. The rearrangement uses TRBV19 and TRBJ2-7, with 7 nucleotides matching TRBD2. The ends lost 10 bases at V and 5 bases at J; junction bases unmatched: 14. This CDR3 has 14 amino acids. In germline, CDR1 is LNHDA, CDR2 SQIVND (reference sequence). The CDR3 loop reads CATRSERGLNEQYF. The CDR3, as DNA: TGTGCCACCCGGTCAGAGCGGGGTTTAAACGAGCAGTACTTC.

V is TRBV7-6 and J is TRBJ2-5; D unresolved. CDR1 and CDR2 from the germline V gene are SGHVS and FNYEAQ. Between the trimmed V and J ends, which lost 4 bases and 6 bases, there was a span of 12 bases. CDR3 length: 13 residues. CDR3 amino acids: CASSSNGVKTQYF. CDR3 sequence (DNA): TGTGCCAGCAGCTCAAATGGGGTGAAGACCCAGTACTTC. Full variable domain (missing parts from reference TRBV7-6 and TRBJ2-5): GAGVSQSPRYKVTKRGQDVALRCDPISGHVSLYWYRQALGQGPEFLTYFNYEAQQDKSGLPNDRFSAERPEGSISTLTIQRTEQRDSAMYRCASSSNGVKTQYFGPGTRLLVL.

A word on this clone: The identical CDR3 is also encoded by other nucleotide sequences in the sample. The V gene is TRBV7-2, the J gene TRBJ2-2; possible D gene TRBD2, 6 bases. CDR3 length equals 15 residues. Germline assignment: CDR1 SGHTA and CDR2 FQGNSA. Trimming stripped 2 bases from V and 4 bases from J, with 11 bases between. The CDR3 is CASSLRGSGTGELFF. The DNA of the CDR3 is TGTGCCAGCAGCTTACGGGGGAGCGGCACCGGGGAGCTGTTTTTT.

The chain combines TRBV7-2 with TRBJ1-1; D not certain. CDR1 and CDR2 (germline): SGHTA, FQGNSA. This CDR3 spans 16 amino acids. V shed 5 bases and J shed 0 bases, with 16 bases lying between them. CDR3 loop: CASSPRMPDMNTEAFF. CDR3 coding DNA: TGTGCCAGCAGCCCCCGGATGCCTGACATGAACACTGAAGCTTTCTTT.

This clone was seen a handful of times. The chain combines TRBV29-1 with TRBJ1-5; 7 nucleotides line up with TRBD1. The CDR3 sequence is 14 residues long. V trimming: 5 bases; J trimming: 3 bases; junction bases outside the gene matches: 7. Germline V gives CDR1 SQVTM, CDR2 ANQGSEA. The CDR3, as DNA: TGCAGCGTTCTCGAACAGGGGACCAATCAGCCCCAGCATTTT. The encoded protein is CSVLEQGTNQPQHF.

The chain carries TRBV10-3 and TRBJ2-2; 9 bases are a match to TRBD2. V dropped 6 bases and J dropped 6; count of bases not matched to a gene: 8. Germline-derived CDR1 and CDR2 are ENHRY and SYGVKD. CDR3 length equals 15 residues. CDR3 sequence: CAIREIAGAPGELFF. The CDR3 DNA reads as TGTGCCATCAGAGAGATAGCGGGAGCACCCGGGGAGCTGTTTTTT.

In regard to this clone: Different DNA sequences within this sample yield the same CDR3. The CDR3 here is CASSPDRGNQPQHF. The CDR3 DNA reads TGTGCCAGCAGTCCCGACAGGGGCAATCAGCCCCAGCATTTT. The V call is TRBV6-1, the J call TRBJ1-5; 7 bases map to TRBD1. The CDR3 runs to 14 residues. After removal of 5 bases from V and 2 bases from J, the junction contained 3 bases not matched to a gene. Per the germline V gene, CDR1 is MNHNS and CDR2 is SASEGT.

Regarding this clone: A single base is all that separates this from a far larger clone, so a read error is likely. The chain has TRBV6-4 and TRBJ2-3; 8 bases fit TRBD2. The CDR3 is 15 residues long. Germline lookup yields CDR1 MRHNA and CDR2 SNTAGT. V shed 3 bases, J shed 0 bases, and the junction held 2 bases outside the gene matches. CDR3 in DNA: TGTGCCAGCAGTGAGGCTAGCGGGAGCACAGATACGCAGTATTTT. This codes for CASSEASGSTDTQYF.

The rearrangement links TRBV29-1 to TRBJ2-2; D remains unclear. The CDR3 extends over 13 amino acids. V lost 7 bases and J 0 bases, leaving 9 bases between the germline ends. The germline CDR1 and CDR2 sequences are SQVTM and ANQGSEA. The CDR3, as DNA: TGCAGCGGTTCGATTACGAACACCGGGGAGCTGTTTTTT. This gives the protein CSGSITNTGELFF.

The chain joins TRBV27 to TRBJ1-1; perhaps TRBD1 as D (5 bases). Trimming took 1 base from V and 5 from J, leaving 17 bases between them. The germline V gene has CDR1 MNHEY and CDR2 SMNVEV (reference sequence). This CDR3 spans 16 amino acids. The CDR3 nucleotides read TGTGCCAGCAGTTTATTTGGTATCAGGGAGGGGACTGAAGCTTTCTTT. Amino acid sequence: CASSLFGIREGTEAFF.

The J gene is TRBJ2-3, the V gene TRBV4-3; 8 bases match TRBD2. V dropped 0 bases and J dropped 2; count of bases not matched to a gene: 10. The germline V gene has CDR1 LGHNA and CDR2 YSLEER. CDR3 length: 18 amino acids. The DNA of the CDR3 is TGCGCCAGCAGCCAAGATTTCGGACCGGGAGGGGCCACAGATACGCAGTATTTT. This gives the protein CASSQDFGPGGATDTQYF.

This chain links TRBV5-1 with TRBJ2-5; 7 nucleotides match TRBD2. Germline values: CDR1 SGHRS, CDR2 YFSETQ. The ends lost 9 bases at V and 1 base at J; junction bases unmatched: 6. This CDR3 is built from 13 residues. The CDR3 protein is CATRRGVQETQYF. In DNA, the CDR3 is TGCGCCACACGTCGGGGGGTCCAAGAGACCCAGTACTTC.

The chain is built from TRBV7-3 and TRBJ2-1, with unresolved D. The ends were cut back, 2 bases at V and 5 bases at J, with 7 bases in the middle. The CDR3 runs to 13 residues. CDR1 is SGHTA and CDR2 is FQGTGA in the germline V gene. The chain's CDR3 is CASSLSTDNEQFF. Written as DNA, the CDR3 is TGTGCCAGCAGCTTATCAACTGACAATGAGCAGTTCTTC. The full variable domain, completed using reference TRBV7-3 and TRBJ2-1, is GAGVSQTPSNKVTEKGKYVELRCDPISGHTALYWYRQSLGQGPEFLIYFQGTGAADDSGLPNDRFFAVRPEGSVSTLKIQRTERGDSAVYLCASSLSTDNEQFFGPGTRLTVL.

About this clone: Other DNA sequences in the sample encode the same CDR3. The chain uses TRBV10-3 and TRBJ1-4, with D maybe TRBD1 (5 bases). Germline loops: CDR1 ENHRY, CDR2 SYGVKD. CDR3 size: 14 residues. V was trimmed by 3 bases and J by 8 bases, leaving 13 bases between them. This CDR3 is CAISDLQGGEKLFF. The CDR3 DNA reads as TGTGCCATCAGTGACTTGCAGGGAGGGGAAAAACTGTTTTTT.